These 28 T cell receptor beta chains were sequenced from one sample in a study of blood T cell repertoires in COVID-19. Here immunoSEQ multiplex PCR was the method, and the copy in TCRdb shows in-frame clones only, minus some. The sample records 100,000 or so clones, approximately 82% being singletons. The sequenced sample was peripheral blood. These receptors came from a woman of 80 years or more with acute or convalescent COVID-19.

The J gene is TRBJ1-5, the V gene TRBV27, with a weak D call TRBD1 (6 bases). The length of the CDR3 is 14 residues. The germline V gene encodes CDR1 MNHEY and CDR2 SMNVEV (reference sequence). Trimming removed 6 bases from V and 1 base from J, with 10 bases in between. The CDR3 DNA reads as TGTGCCAGCAGAGGGGGTTCGAGCAATCAGCCCCAGCATTTT. It codes for CASRGGSSNQPQHF.

The CDR3 DNA reads as TGTGCCAGCAGCTTGGGACTAGCGGGAGAGGAAGCCAAAAACATTCAGTACTTC. Translated: CASSLGLAGEEAKNIQYF. The J gene is TRBJ2-4, the V gene TRBV11-3; 14 bases map to TRBD2. The ends lost 3 bases at V and 0 bases at J; junction bases unmatched: 4. Germline values: CDR1 SGHNT, CDR2 YENEEA. CDR3 length: 18 residues.

The chain combines TRBV7-6 with TRBJ2-1; perhaps TRBD2 as D (5 bases). Germline V gene lookup returns CDR1 SGHVS and CDR2 FNYEAQ. The V and J ends lost 5 bases and 4 bases respectively, with 15 bases between them. This CDR3 has 15 amino acids. CDR3 amino acids: CASSQGRAEYNEQFF. The CDR3, as DNA: TGTGCCAGCAGCCAAGGTCGAGCGGAGTACAATGAGCAGTTCTTC.

The V call is TRBV11-3, the J call TRBJ2-7; D gene uncertain. This CDR3 is 13 amino acids long. Germline V gene lookup returns CDR1 SGHNT and CDR2 YENEEA. V shed 8 bases and J shed 6 bases, with 17 bases lying between them. The CDR3 bases are TGTGCCAGCCTCGCGTATCGTATACGCGAGCAGTACGTC. Its translation is CASLAYRIREQYV.

This chain connects TRBV7-6 to TRBJ1-4; D not certain. Germline CDR1 reads SGHVS; CDR2 reads FNYEAQ. Trimming cost V 2 bases and J 0 bases, with 7 bases left between them. This CDR3 is built from 15 residues. The CDR3 spells CASSLTRSTNEKLFF. For the CDR3, the DNA is TGTGCCAGCAGCTTAACCAGGTCAACTAATGAAAAACTGTTTTTT.

V gene TRBV5-1 combines with J gene TRBJ2-7; 8 nucleotides align to TRBD2. Germline V lookup: CDR1 SGHRS, CDR2 YFSETQ. This CDR3 contains 15 residues. The V and J ends lost 2 bases and 2 bases, in that order; junction bases with no gene match: 6. The CDR3, as DNA: TGCGCCAGCAGCTTCTCTACTAGCGGAGCCTACGAGCAGTACTTC. As protein: CASSFSTSGAYEQYF.

CDR3: CAWMESSYNSPLHF. CDR3 bases: TGTGCCTGGATGGAGAGCTCCTATAATTCACCCCTCCACTTT. The chain is built from TRBV30 and TRBJ1-6; D is ambiguous. Trimming took 4 bases from V and 0 from J, leaving 7 bases between them. This CDR3 has 14 residues. Germline CDR1 GTSNPN, CDR2 SVGIG (reference sequence).

The chain has TRBV18 and TRBJ2-5, with D tentatively TRBD2 (5 bases). CDR3 size: 13 residues. Trimming pared 4 bases from V and 3 bases from J, leaving 9 bases between. CDR1 KGHSH and CDR2 LQKENI come from the germline V gene. The CDR3 sequence is CASSRDYKETQYF. DNA for the CDR3: TGTGCCAGCTCACGTGACTACAAAGAGACCCAGTACTTC.

The chain uses TRBV18 and TRBJ2-2; 9 nucleotides align to TRBD2. Germline assignment: CDR1 KGHSH and CDR2 LQKENI. The CDR3 totals 16 residues. Trimming removed 3 bases from V and 7 bases from J; junction bases left unmatched: 9. CDR3 DNA sequence: TGTGCCAGCTCACCCCTCCGGCGGGAGGGAATCGGGGAGCTGTTTTTT. It codes for CASSPLRREGIGELFF.

The chain joins TRBV11-3 to TRBJ2-5, with 11 bases identical to TRBD1. Unmatched junction bases numbered 6, after V lost 5 bases and J lost 4 bases. The CDR3 has 15 residues. Germline V lookup: CDR1 SGHNT, CDR2 YENEEA. CDR3 bases: TGTGCCAGCAGCACGAGGGACAGGGGGGGAGAGACCCAGTACTTC. It encodes CASSTRDRGGETQYF. The full variable domain, its missing parts supplied by reference TRBV11-3 and TRBJ2-5, is EAGVVQSPRYKIIEKKQPVAFWCNPISGHNTLYWYLQNLGQGPELLIRYENEEAVDDSQLPKDRFSAERLKGVDSTLKIQPAELGDSAVYLCASSTRDRGGETQYFGPGTRLLVL.

V and J are TRBV5-1 and TRBJ2-7; a weak D match, TRBD2 (7 bases). The germline V gene has CDR1 SGHRS and CDR2 YFSETQ. V lost 6 bases to trimming and J lost 4 bases, with 20 bases between them. This CDR3 has 15 amino acids. The CDR3 region has the DNA TGCGCCAGCACCGGGAGGCGGGAGAGGGGGTACGAGCAGTACGTC. It translates to CASTGRRERGYEQYV.

The chain employs TRBV24-1 and TRBJ1-2; the D gene is possibly TRBD1 (5 bases). Trimming pared 6 bases from V and 4 bases from J, leaving 20 bases between. Germline V gene sequence: CDR1 KGHDR, CDR2 SFDVKD. The CDR3 loop spans 16 amino acids. In DNA form, the CDR3 reads TGTGCCACCAGTAACCCGGAGGGACGGGGAACCTATGGCTACACCTTC. Translated, it gives CATSNPEGRGTYGYTF.

The V gene is TRBV19, the J gene TRBJ2-1, with 8 bases aligning to TRBD1. Germline CDR1 and CDR2: LNHDA and SQIVND (reference sequence). The CDR3 loop spans 12 amino acids. The V gene end was trimmed by 4 bases and the J gene end by 10 bases; junction bases not matched to a gene: 3. In DNA, the CDR3 is TGTGCCAGTAGTACAGGGGGCTTGGAGCAGTTCTTC. As protein: CASSTGGLEQFF. Full variable domain (rest looked up from reference TRBV19 and TRBJ2-1): DGGITQSPKYLFRKEGQNVTLSCEQNLNHDAMYWYRQDPGQGLRLIYYSQIVNDFQKGDIAEGYSVSREKKESFPLTVTSAQKNPTAFYLCASSTGGLEQFFGPGTRLTVL.

V gene TRBV12-3 or TRBV12-4 combines with J gene TRBJ2-1, with TRBD1 matching 7 bases. V lost 6 bases, J lost 7 bases, and 6 bases stayed unmatched. The CDR3 is made up of 13 amino acids. CDR3 DNA sequence: TGTGCCAGCAGCCCCCAGACAGGGAATGAGCAGTTCTTC. Protein sequence: CASSPQTGNEQFF.

The chain is built from TRBV3-1 (or the pseudogene TRBV3-2) and TRBJ2-7; 12 bases match TRBD2. The CDR3 has 15 amino acids. Germline V CDR1 and CDR2: LGHDT, YNNKEL (reference sequence). The V gene end was trimmed by 4 bases and the J gene end by 0 bases; junction bases not matched to a gene: 1. CDR3 region: CASSPSGRASYEQYF. The CDR3 DNA reads TGTGCCAGCAGCCCTAGCGGGAGGGCCTCCTACGAGCAGTACTTC.

The chain is built from TRBV4-2 and TRBJ1-1; D possibly corresponds to TRBD1 (6 bases). Deletions cut 4 bases from V and 7 bases from J, with 19 bases between. Looked up from germline, CDR1 is LGHNA and CDR2 is YNFKEQ. The CDR3 sequence is 15 residues long. The CDR3 region is CASSPLEQGYVEAFF. CDR3 sequence (DNA): TGTGCCAGCAGCCCCCTGGAACAGGGATATGTTGAAGCTTTCTTT.

The chain couples TRBV25-1 to TRBJ2-2; D unresolved. The CDR3 spans 12 residues. Germline CDR1 MGHDK, CDR2 SYGVNS. V shed 6 bases and J shed 5 bases, with 7 bases lying between them. The CDR3, as DNA: TGTGCCAGCAGGCGAGATACCGGGGAGCTGTTTTTT. This codes for CASRRDTGELFF.

The CDR3 DNA is TGTGCCAGCAGTTTTAGGGGAGGGAAAGAGACCCAGTACTTC. As protein: CASSFRGGKETQYF. V usage is TRBV28 and J usage is TRBJ2-5, with 7 positions matching TRBD2. CDR1 MDHEN and CDR2 SYDVKM come from the germline V gene. This CDR3 has 14 residues. V shed 3 bases and J 3 bases; nucleotides not matched to a gene: 4. Together with reference TRBV28 and TRBJ2-5, the CDR3 gives the full variable domain: DVKVTQSSRYLVKRTGEKVFLECVQDMDHENMFWYRQDPGLGLRLIYFSYDVKMKEKGDIPEGYSVSREKKERFSLILESASTNQTSMYLCASSFRGGKETQYFGPGTRLLVL.

This chain connects TRBV29-1 to TRBJ1-1; D possibly corresponds to TRBD1 (6 bases). The CDR3 runs to 12 residues. Germline V gene sequence: CDR1 SQVTM, CDR2 ANQGSEA. V lost 7 bases, J lost 3 bases, and 12 bases lay in between. The CDR3 DNA sequence: TGCAGCGCTAGGACAGTCTACACTGAAGCTTTCTTT. Its translation is CSARTVYTEAFF.

This clone showed up just a few times. CDR3 amino acids: CASSPGQEQGYTF. CDR3 nucleotide sequence: TGTGCCAGCAGTCCAGGACAGGAGCAAGGCTACACCTTC. The chain recombines TRBV28 with TRBJ1-2, with 7 nucleotides matching TRBD1. Per germline, CDR1 MDHEN and CDR2 SYDVKM. J was trimmed by 8 bases and V by 5 bases; bases with no gene match: 8. The CDR3 totals 13 residues.

The J gene is TRBJ2-1, the V gene TRBV9; 8 bases fit TRBD1. CDR3 length: 15 amino acids. The germline V gene encodes CDR1 SGDLS and CDR2 YYNGEE. V was pared by 0 bases and J by 4 bases, with 3 bases of the junction left unmatched. The CDR3 region is CASSVEGQAYNEQFF. CDR3 DNA: TGTGCCAGCAGCGTAGAGGGACAGGCGTACAATGAGCAGTTCTTC. Complete variable domain (other parts from reference TRBV9 and TRBJ2-1): DSGVTQTPKHLITATGQRVTLRCSPRSGDLSVYWYQQSLDQGLQFLIQYYNGEERAKGNILERFSAQQFPDLHSELNLSSLELGDSALYFCASSVEGQAYNEQFFGPGTRLTVL.

This clone has just a few counts. The chain recombines TRBV5-1 with TRBJ2-1; 9 positions agree with TRBD2. The CDR3 spans 15 residues. Germline CDR1 and CDR2: SGHRS and YFSETQ. V was clipped by 4 bases and J by 8 bases; unmatched bases: 10. In nucleotides, the CDR3 is TGCGCCAGCAGCCCGCCGGTAGCGGGAGTCGATGAGCAGTTCTTC. It encodes CASSPPVAGVDEQFF.

The chain employs TRBV2 and TRBJ1-5; tentatively, D is TRBD1 (5 bases). The V and J ends lost 8 bases and 4 bases respectively, with 12 bases between them. The CDR3 contains 13 residues. CDR1 SNHLY and CDR2 FYNNEI come from the germline V gene. CDR3 sequence: CASAGQGNQPQHF. CDR3 coding DNA: TGTGCCAGCGCTGGACAAGGGAATCAGCCCCAGCATTTT.

In nucleotides, the CDR3 is TGTGCCAGCTCTCCCAGCGGATCCTACAATGAGCAGTTCTTC. This encodes CASSPSGSYNEQFF. The genes are TRBV18 and TRBJ2-1, with D perhaps matching TRBD2 (5 bases). The germline CDR1 and CDR2 sequences are KGHSH and LQKENI. V gave up 6 bases and J gave up 1 base, with 10 bases separating them. The CDR3 covers 14 residues.

The V and J genes are TRBV9 and TRBJ2-2; weak D call: TRBD2 (6 bases). V was clipped by 0 bases and J by 5 bases, with 14 bases between them. Germline-derived CDR1 and CDR2 are SGDLS and YYNGEE. This CDR3 comprises 16 residues. CDR3 nucleotides: TGTGCCAGCAGCGTAGGAGGGACTCCCTCGACCGGGGAGCTGTTTTTT. It translates to CASSVGGTPSTGELFF.

The rearrangement links TRBV7-2 to TRBJ1-2; 9 bases agree with TRBD1. This CDR3 has 16 amino acids. Germline CDR1 reads SGHTA; CDR2 reads FQGNSA. After removal of 0 bases from V and 1 base from J, the junction contained 3 bases not matched to a gene. CDR3 protein: CASSLAGQGRNYGYTF. As DNA, the CDR3 is TGTGCCAGCAGCTTAGCCGGACAGGGGCGTAACTATGGCTACACCTTC. Complete variable domain (other parts from reference TRBV7-2 and TRBJ1-2): GAGVSQSPSNKVTEKGKDVELRCDPISGHTALYWYRQSLGQGLEFLIYFQGNSAPDKSGLPSDRFSAERTGGSVSTLTIQRTQQEDSAVYLCASSLAGQGRNYGYTFGSGTRLTVV.

The chain employs TRBV9 and TRBJ2-5, with D tentatively TRBD1 (7 bases). In germline, CDR1 is SGDLS, CDR2 YYNGEE. The CDR3 length is 14 residues. Trimming took 4 bases from V and 1 from J, leaving 11 bases between them. The CDR3 nucleotides are TGTGCCAGCAGCATTCAGGGGGGCCAAGAGACCCAGTACTTC. As protein: CASSIQGGQETQYF.

In its sample, this clone was seen a few times. CDR3 coding DNA: TGTGCCAGCAGTGAGGGGACAGGGACCCGAGAAAAACTGTTTTTT. Residues: CASSEGTGTREKLFF. This sequence joins TRBV25-1 and TRBJ1-4; 9 nucleotides line up with TRBD1. V was pared by 3 bases and J by 8 bases, with 7 bases of the junction left unmatched. The CDR3 length is 15 residues. Germline lookup yields CDR1 MGHDK and CDR2 SYGVNS.